The TCR beta chain described here comes from a study of T cell responses to AZD1222 COVID-19 vaccine (dated by TCRdb to the early 2020s). Context from the whole study: TCR sequencing was performed for more than 230 trial participants, of whom about 200 were given two doses of AZD1222 and 26 were given two doses of MenACWY control vaccine. Trial participants were enrolled by age into subgroups of 18-55, 56-69 and 70-plus years, and 148, 28 and 57 TCR-sequenced participants, respectively, were included in these subgroups.

The meaning of the sample's time point label: about 28 days (+/-7) after the second vaccine dose. AZD1222 recipients whose second dose came at about 4 weeks and those whose second dose came at about 12 weeks were combined into one group, since spike-specific TCR depth and breadth did not differ between the two schedules. Samples from vaccinated people were obtained from the UK trials COV001 and COV002, which included a single-blind randomized controlled phase 2/3 trial of AZD1222 (ChAdOx1 nCoV-19) in healthy adults. For TCRbeta chain sequencing, PBMC samples from trial participants were taken at day 0 and at day 28 after the second dose. What the study reported, not specific to this receptor: CD4 TCRs associated with the vaccine covered the entire spike protein, and the dominant responses were in regions 160-218 and 743-854. Conclusions about previously exposed vaccinees are limited, since just five or six AZD1222 recipients were seropositive for SARS-CoV-2 at baseline. No day 14 peak-response samples were available, so repertoires were characterized only after the peak T cell response. Participants were mostly white British and included more females than males, and it was suggested by the authors that clonal diversity may have been underestimated. In the small 56-69-year group, the increase in depth fell short of significance, most likely because of low power. Reportedly, almost half of the unique spike-specific TCRs recognized epitopes lying outside the regions that are mutated in the B.1.351 and B.1.1.7 variants. After two AZD1222 doses, both the breadth and the depth of spike-specific TCRs were significantly higher than at day 0 and than in MenACWY recipients.

V gives up 1 base and J gives up 6 bases, and the segment between their germline ends measures 10 bases. CDR1 SGHAT and CDR2 FQNNGV were looked up in the germline V gene. The CDR3 goes from the cysteine to the phenylalanine over 13 residues. Only the CDR3 portion is preserved as DNA: 39 bases, with reading frame beginning at the first base. The CDR3 regions of human TCRbeta chains were analyzed by immunosequencing. Turning to the authors' computational methods: TCRs in the repertoires were compared against a reference library of SARS-CoV-2-specific TCRs that had been generated with the MIRA antigen-specificity platform. Breadth meant the fraction of unique TCRs that were SARS-CoV-2-associated, whereas depth meant the fraction of total T cells that were SARS-CoV-2-associated. Using the MIRA data, every spike-specific TCR was mapped to the spike region that the TCR reacted to and assigned to either a CD4 or a CD8 class. Log10-transformed breadth and depth values were compared by one-way ANOVA with Sidak's multiple comparisons tests. Drawn from immuneACCESS, this table holds only the in-frame rearrangements with V and J called that TCRdb kept. Clones are partly lost; checked studies trace under half to an unresolved V gene and leave the rest unexplained. V, J and clone size derive from that table, while D and trimming were established from the DNA sequence. The sample table lists some 99,000 clones, 70% to 90% of them with a count of one. Clones ranked in the top ten supply roughly 4.4% of the sample.

Concerning this clone itself: Its binding antigen is unknown. Per-base quality was not reported, and no clone a single base away is much larger than it.

The sequence was obtained from an adult who received the AZD1222 COVID-19 vaccine. The chain employs TRBV11-2 and TRBJ2-7; the D gene may be TRBD1 or TRBD2, since each aligns over 5 bases. The sample here was peripheral blood, taken 28 days after the second AZD1222 dose. The CDR3: CASSLAGALEQYF. The nucleotide sequence reads TGTGCCAGCAGCTTAGCCGGGGCCCTCGAGCAGTACTTC.